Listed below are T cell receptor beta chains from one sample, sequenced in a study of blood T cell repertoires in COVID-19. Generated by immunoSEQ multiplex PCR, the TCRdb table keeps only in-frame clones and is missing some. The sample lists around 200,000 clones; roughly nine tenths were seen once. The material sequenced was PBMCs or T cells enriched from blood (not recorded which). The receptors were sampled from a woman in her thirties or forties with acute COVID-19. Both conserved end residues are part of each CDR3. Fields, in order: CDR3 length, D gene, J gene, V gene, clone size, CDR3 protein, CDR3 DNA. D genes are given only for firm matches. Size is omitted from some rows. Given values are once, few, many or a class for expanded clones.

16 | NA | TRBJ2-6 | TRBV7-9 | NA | CASSLVRQSGANVLTF | TGTGCCAGCAGCTTAGTGCGGCAGTCTGGGGCCAACGTCCTGACTTTC
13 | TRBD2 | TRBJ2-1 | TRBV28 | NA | CASRRGGYNEQFF | TGTGCCAGCAGGCGGGGGGGATACAATGAGCAGTTCTTC
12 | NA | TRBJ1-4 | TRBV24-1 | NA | CATTLGPEKLFF | TGTGCCACCACCTTGGGCCCTGAAAAACTGTTTTTT
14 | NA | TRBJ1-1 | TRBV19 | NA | CASSIATGSAEAFF | TGTGCCAGTAGTATAGCCACAGGGAGCGCTGAAGCTTTCTTT
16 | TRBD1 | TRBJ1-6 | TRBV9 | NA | CASSASEWTGVSPLHF | TGTGCCAGCAGCGCATCAGAGTGGACAGGGGTTTCCCCCCTCCACTTT
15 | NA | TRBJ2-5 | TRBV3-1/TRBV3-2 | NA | CASSHSGAYQETQYF | TGTGCCAGCAGCCATAGCGGAGCGTACCAAGAGACCCAGTACTTC
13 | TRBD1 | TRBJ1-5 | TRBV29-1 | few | CSVAGTGHQPQHF | TGCAGCGTTGCGGGGACAGGACATCAGCCCCAGCATTTT
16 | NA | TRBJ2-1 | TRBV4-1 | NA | CASSHGISLGAYEQFF | TGCGCCAGCAGCCACGGGATTTCGCTGGGGGCCTATGAGCAGTTCTTC
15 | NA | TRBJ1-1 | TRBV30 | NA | CAWIIPRGFGTEAFF | TGTGCCTGGATCATACCTAGGGGGTTTGGCACTGAAGCTTTCTTT
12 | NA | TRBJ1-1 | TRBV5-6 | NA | CASSYGSTEAFF | TGTGCCAGCAGCTACGGGTCTACTGAAGCTTTCTTT
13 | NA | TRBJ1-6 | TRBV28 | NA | CASSPTVSLPLHF | TGTGCCAGCAGTCCGACAGTAAGCTTACCCCTCCACTTT
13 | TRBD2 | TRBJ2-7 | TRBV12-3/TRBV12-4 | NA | CASSLVREGEQYF | TGTGCCAGCAGTTTAGTCAGGGAGGGCGAGCAGTACTTC
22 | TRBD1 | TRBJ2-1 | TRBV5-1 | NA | CASSLGDSRGPRPYRSYNEQFF | TGCGCCAGCAGCTTGGGAGATTCCAGGGGGCCGCGCCCTTACAGATCCTACAATGAGCAGTTCTTC
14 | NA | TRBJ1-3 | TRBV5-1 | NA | CASSLGRAGNTIYF | TGCGCCAGCAGCTTGGGCCGGGCTGGAAACACCATATATTTT
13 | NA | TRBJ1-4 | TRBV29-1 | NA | CSVTGYANEKLFF | TGCAGCGTTACAGGGTACGCTAATGAAAAACTGTTTTTT
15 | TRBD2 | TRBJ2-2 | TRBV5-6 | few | CASSLGLAGSGELFF | TGTGCCAGCAGCTTGGGACTAGCGGGATCCGGGGAGCTGTTTTTT
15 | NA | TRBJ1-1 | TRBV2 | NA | CASSDDHTGGTEAFF | TGTGCCAGCAGTGACGACCACACGGGTGGCACTGAAGCTTTCTTT
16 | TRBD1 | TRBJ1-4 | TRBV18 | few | CASSPGQGALREKLFF | TGTGCCAGCTCACCGGGACAGGGGGCGCTGCGGGAAAAACTGTTTTTT
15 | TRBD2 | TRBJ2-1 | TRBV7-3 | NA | CASSFRLAGDNEQFF | TGTGCCAGCAGCTTTCGACTAGCGGGGGACAATGAGCAGTTCTTC
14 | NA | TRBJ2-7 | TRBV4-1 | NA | CASSHGRGSYEQYF | TGCGCCAGCAGCCACGGCAGGGGATCCTACGAGCAGTACTTC
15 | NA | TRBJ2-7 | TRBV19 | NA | CASSIATGPSYEQYF | TGTGCCAGTAGTATTGCAACAGGCCCTTCCTACGAGCAGTACTTC
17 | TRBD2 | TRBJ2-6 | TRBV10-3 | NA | CAISNIGGGAGANVLTF | TGTGCCATCAGTAATATTGGGGGGGGAGCTGGGGCCAACGTCCTGACTTTC
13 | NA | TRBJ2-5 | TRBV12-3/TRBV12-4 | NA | CASSFNRQETQYF | TGTGCCAGCAGTTTCAACAGGCAAGAGACCCAGTACTTC
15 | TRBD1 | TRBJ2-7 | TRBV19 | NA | CASSIVTGGYNEQYF | TGTGCCAGTAGTATAGTGACAGGGGGCTATAACGAGCAGTACTTC
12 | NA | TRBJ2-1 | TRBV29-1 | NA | CSVRGGYNEQFF | TGCAGCGTGAGAGGGGGCTACAATGAGCAGTTCTTC
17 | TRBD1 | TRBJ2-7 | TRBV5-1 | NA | CASSLPLLTGTVYEQYF | TGCGCCAGCAGCTTACCGCTACTTACTGGGACAGTCTACGAGCAGTACTTC
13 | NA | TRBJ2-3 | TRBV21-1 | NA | CASSLLYTDTQYF | TGTGCCAGCAGCCTCTTGTACACAGATACGCAGTATTTT
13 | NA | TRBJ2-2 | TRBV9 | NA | CASTGGGTGELFF | TGTGCCAGCACCGGCGGAGGGACCGGGGAGCTGTTTTTT
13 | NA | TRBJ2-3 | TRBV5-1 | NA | CASSLAGQDTQYF | TGCGCCAGCAGCTTGGCAGGTCAGGATACGCAGTATTTT
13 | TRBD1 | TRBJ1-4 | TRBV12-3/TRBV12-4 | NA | CASSPGQGRKLFF | TGTGCCAGCAGCCCGGGACAGGGAAGGAAACTGTTTTTT
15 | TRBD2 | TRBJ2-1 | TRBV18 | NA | CASSNRSGVYNEQFF | TGTGCCAGCTCAAATAGAAGCGGGGTCTACAATGAGCAGTTCTTC
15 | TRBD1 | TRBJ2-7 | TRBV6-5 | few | CASSSPWDRVSAWSF | TGTGCCAGCAGCTCTCCTTGGGACAGGGTAAGCGCCTGGAGCTTC
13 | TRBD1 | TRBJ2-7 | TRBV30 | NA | CAWSGTGDFEQYF | TGTGCCTGGAGTGGGACAGGGGACTTCGAGCAGTACTTC
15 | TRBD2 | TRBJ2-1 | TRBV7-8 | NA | CASSPTSGGTNEQFF | TGTGCCAGCAGCCCTACTAGCGGGGGGACCAATGAGCAGTTCTTC
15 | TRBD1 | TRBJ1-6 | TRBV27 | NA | CASSSPQGANSPLHF | TGTGCCAGCAGTTCCCCACAGGGGGCCAATTCACCCCTCCACTTT
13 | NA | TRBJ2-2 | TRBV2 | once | CASRIEAVGELFF | TGTGCCAGCAGAATAGAAGCGGTCGGGGAGCTGTTTTTT
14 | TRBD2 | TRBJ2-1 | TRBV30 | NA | CAWQTSGIYNEQFF | TGTGCCTGGCAGACTAGCGGGATCTACAATGAGCAGTTCTTC
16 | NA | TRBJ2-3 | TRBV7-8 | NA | CASSPRQNLEADTQYF | TGTGCCAGCAGCCCCCGACAGAACCTCGAGGCAGATACGCAGTATTTT
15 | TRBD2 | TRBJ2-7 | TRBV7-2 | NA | CASSPFSGRVAEQYF | TGTGCCAGCAGCCCGTTTAGCGGGAGGGTAGCGGAGCAGTACTTC
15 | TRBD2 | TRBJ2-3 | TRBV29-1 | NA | CSVKLPGGSTDTQYF | TGCAGCGTTAAATTGCCGGGGGGGAGCACAGATACGCAGTATTTT
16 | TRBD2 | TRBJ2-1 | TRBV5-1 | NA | CASSSIAGGPRNEQFF | TGCGCCAGCAGCTCCATAGCGGGAGGGCCTCGAAATGAGCAGTTCTTC
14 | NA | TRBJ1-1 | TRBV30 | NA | CAWSVSGPRPEAFF | TGTGCCTGGAGTGTAAGCGGGCCTCGGCCTGAAGCTTTCTTT